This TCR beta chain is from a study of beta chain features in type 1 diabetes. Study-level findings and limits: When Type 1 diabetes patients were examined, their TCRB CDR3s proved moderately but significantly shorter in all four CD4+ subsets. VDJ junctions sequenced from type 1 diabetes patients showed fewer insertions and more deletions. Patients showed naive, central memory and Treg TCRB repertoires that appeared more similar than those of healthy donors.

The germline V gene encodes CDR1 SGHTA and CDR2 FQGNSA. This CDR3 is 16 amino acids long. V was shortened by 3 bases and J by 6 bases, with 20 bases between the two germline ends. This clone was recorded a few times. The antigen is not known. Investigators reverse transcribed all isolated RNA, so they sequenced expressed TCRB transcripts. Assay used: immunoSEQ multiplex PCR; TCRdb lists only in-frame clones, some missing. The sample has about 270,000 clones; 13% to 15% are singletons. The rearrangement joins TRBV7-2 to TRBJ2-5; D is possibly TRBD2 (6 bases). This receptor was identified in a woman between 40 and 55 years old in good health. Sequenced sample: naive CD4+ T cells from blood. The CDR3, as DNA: TGTGCCAGCAGCTTTGGCCGCGGGGTAGGGGAAAAGACCCAGTACTTC. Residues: CASSFGRGVGEKTQYF.